The 32 T cell receptor beta chains reported below all come from one sample, sequenced in a study of T cells in localized non-small cell lung cancer. Some clones are missing from TCRdb's copy, which holds only in-frame ones; the method was immunoSEQ multiplex PCR. The repertoire consists of 70,000 to 90,000 clones, with approximately 80% occurring once and the leading ten covering roughly 9.8%. Source: peripheral blood, taken before any cancer treatment. All receptors derive from a female donor of 60 years or more with stage I lung adenocarcinoma.

The V call is TRBV28, the J call TRBJ2-7; D is perhaps TRBD1 (5 bases). Germline CDR1 reads MDHEN; CDR2 reads SYDVKM. Trimming removed 5 bases from V and 3 bases from J, with 14 bases in between. The CDR3 consists of 14 residues. CDR3 DNA: TGTGCCAGCAGTAGTGACAGTGTTGGCTACGAGCAGTACTTC. Protein sequence: CASSSDSVGYEQYF.

This chain uses TRBV4-3 with TRBJ1-3; 7 positions match TRBD1. The V gene's germline CDR1 is LGHNA and CDR2 YSLEER. V was clipped by 0 bases and J by 2 bases; unmatched bases: 7. The CDR3 totals 17 residues. The CDR3: CASSQDVLGGTGNTIYF. The CDR3, as DNA: TGCGCCAGCAGCCAAGATGTTCTAGGGGGCACTGGAAACACCATATATTTT.

This clone was counted once. As DNA, the CDR3 is TGCGCCAGCAGCTTGGTGGGGGAAAAAGAGACCCAGTACTTC. It yields the protein CASSLVGEKETQYF. This sequence joins TRBV5-1 and TRBJ2-5; D is tentatively TRBD1 or TRBD2 (5 bases each). This CDR3 spans 14 amino acids. V was clipped by 0 bases and J by 3 bases, with 9 bases between them. Germline values: CDR1 SGHRS, CDR2 YFSETQ.

This clone occurred a few times. The J gene is TRBJ1-1, the V gene TRBV25-1; 9 bases fit TRBD1. CDR1 is MGHDK, CDR2 SYGVNS, per germline. Unmatched junction bases numbered 5, after V lost 1 base and J lost 5 bases. This CDR3 has 15 residues. CDR3 in DNA: TGTGCCAGCAGTGAATCCGGACAGGGGCGGACTGAAGCTTTCTTT. Amino acids: CASSESGQGRTEAFF.

On this clone itself: A junction boundary mismatches the germline segment, possibly from a read error. The chain joins TRBV6-6 to TRBJ1-1; D is perhaps TRBD1 (5 bases). The CDR3 consists of 13 residues. Looked up from germline, CDR1 is MNHNY and CDR2 is SVGAGI (reference sequence). The CDR3 region has the DNA TGTGCCAGCAGGGGAGGGGTGAAGACTGAAGCTTTCTTT. Its translation is CASRGGVKTEAFF.

The chain combines TRBV5-1 with TRBJ1-5; D not certain. The CDR3 totals 15 residues. Germline CDR1 reads SGHRS; CDR2 reads YFSETQ. V was trimmed by 0 bases and J by 2 bases, leaving 9 bases between them. The CDR3 reads CASSLGSAGNQPQHF. Here the CDR3 DNA reads TGCGCCAGCAGCTTGGGGTCGGCAGGCAATCAGCCCCAGCATTTT.

This clone is labeled medium-sized. The CDR3 nucleotides are TGTGCCAGCAGTGTTTATCTCTACGAGCAGTACTTC. Translating gives CASSVYLYEQYF. The rearrangement uses TRBV25-1 and TRBJ2-7; no clear D gene. CDR3 length: 12 residues. Germline-derived CDR1 and CDR2 are MGHDK and SYGVNS. Trimming shortened V by 4 bases and J by 3 bases, and 7 bases separated the two germline ends.

The V gene is TRBV19, the J gene TRBJ2-2; the D is unclear. The CDR3 is 13 residues long. Deletions cut 5 bases from V and 5 bases from J, with 9 bases between. In germline, CDR1 is LNHDA, CDR2 SQIVND (reference sequence). The CDR3 protein is CASSPGVTGELFF. DNA of the CDR3: TGTGCCAGTAGTCCTGGGGTGACCGGGGAGCTGTTTTTT. Full variable domain (remainder filled in from reference TRBV19 and TRBJ2-2): DGGITQSPKYLFRKEGQNVTLSCEQNLNHDAMYWYRQDPGQGLRLIYYSQIVNDFQKGDIAEGYSVSREKKESFPLTVTSAQKNPTAFYLCASSPGVTGELFFGEGSRLTVL.

This chain joins TRBV7-9 and TRBJ2-1; tentative D call: TRBD1 (5 bases). V lost 3 bases and J 8 bases, leaving 17 bases between the germline ends. This CDR3 region has 15 residues. Germline V gene sequence: CDR1 SEHNR, CDR2 FQNEAQ (reference sequence). This CDR3 is CASSLVSPGSDEQFF. Written as DNA, the CDR3 is TGTGCCAGCAGCTTGGTCTCCCCAGGGTCGGATGAGCAGTTCTTC.

This clone came up once. The V gene is TRBV4-3, the J gene TRBJ2-7, with D perhaps TRBD1 (5 bases). CDR3 length: 16 residues. V lost 0 bases, J lost 2 bases, and 14 bases lay in between. The germline V gene has CDR1 LGHNA and CDR2 YSLEER. CDR3: CASSQDEGRGTYEQYF. CDR3 DNA sequence: TGCGCCAGCAGCCAAGACGAAGGAAGGGGAACCTACGAGCAGTACTTC.

The rearrangement joins TRBV5-1 to TRBJ1-4; 7 nucleotides align to TRBD1. Germline lookup yields CDR1 SGHRS and CDR2 YFSETQ. V gave up 1 base and J gave up 4 bases; unmatched junction bases: 10. The CDR3 has 17 residues. The CDR3 DNA is TGCGCCAGCAGCTTGCCCCTCACAGGGGATAGTAATGAAAAACTGTTTTTT. It is translated as CASSLPLTGDSNEKLFF.

The V gene is TRBV6-5, the J gene TRBJ2-3, with D possibly TRBD2 on 6 matching bases. The CDR3 length is 14 residues. Germline values: CDR1 MNHEY, CDR2 SVGAGI. Between the trimmed V and J ends, which lost 7 bases and 2 bases, there was a span of 13 bases. CDR3 nucleotide sequence: TGTGCCAGCAAAATTGCGGGGATCACAGATACGCAGTATTTT. It yields the protein CASKIAGITDTQYF.

This clone was seen once. The chain has TRBV27 and TRBJ2-3; possibly TRBD1 or TRBD2 for D (5 bases each). The CDR3 length is 11 residues. V lost 10 bases, J lost 6 bases, and 11 bases lay in between. Germline assignment: CDR1 MNHEY and CDR2 SMNVEV (reference sequence). CDR3 sequence: CATGAGDTQYF. For the CDR3, the DNA is TGTGCCACCGGGGCCGGGGATACGCAGTATTTT.

J is TRBJ1-1 and V is TRBV28, with D perhaps TRBD1 (5 bases). The V gene's germline CDR1 is MDHEN and CDR2 SYDVKM. This CDR3 is 12 amino acids long. V shed 5 bases and J shed 11 bases, with 15 bases lying between them. CDR3 DNA sequence: TGTGCCAGCAGTCCTACCGGGGGGGTTGCTTTCTTT. Amino acids: CASSPTGGVAFF.

This rearrangement joins TRBV19 to TRBJ2-1; TRBD1 matches 10 bases. Losses at the gene ends were 3 bases for V and 6 bases for J; bases not matched to a gene: 2. Germline CDR1 and CDR2: LNHDA and SQIVND (reference sequence). This CDR3 has 14 amino acids. Here the CDR3 reads CASSIGDRGNEQFF. CDR3 bases: TGTGCCAGTAGTATCGGGGACAGGGGCAATGAGCAGTTCTTC.

The V call is TRBV19, the J call TRBJ2-7, with D hard to call. Trimming stripped 5 bases from V and 1 base from J, with 9 bases between. The CDR3 contains 13 residues. CDR1 LNHDA and CDR2 SQIVND come from the germline V gene (reference sequence). The CDR3 loop reads CASSPSLSYEQYF. CDR3 DNA: TGTGCCAGTAGTCCCTCATTGTCCTACGAGCAGTACTTC.

The J gene is TRBJ2-7, the V gene TRBV7-9; TRBD1 agrees at 7 bases. The CDR3 totals 12 residues. V was clipped by 8 bases and J by 8 bases; unmatched bases: 9. Germline V CDR1 and CDR2: SEHNR, FQNEAQ (reference sequence). Here the CDR3 reads CASVGQTFQQYF. The CDR3 DNA follows: TGTGCCAGCGTGGGACAGACGTTCCAGCAGTACTTC.

In its sample, this clone was seen a few times. The rearrangement joins TRBV6-1 to TRBJ1-2; D unclear. V was cut by 5 bases and J by 6 bases, with 16 bases left in between. There are 14 residues in the CDR3. CDR1 is MNHNS and CDR2 is SASEGT in the germline V gene. This CDR3 reads CASSQLGQNDGYTF. CDR3 nucleotides: TGTGCCAGCAGTCAGTTAGGGCAGAATGATGGCTACACCTTC.

The chain combines TRBV19 with TRBJ2-7; D is undetermined. V was pared by 3 bases and J by 2 bases, with 8 bases between. The germline V gene has CDR1 LNHDA and CDR2 SQIVND (reference sequence). The CDR3 is 13 residues long. The CDR3 loop reads CASSILDTYEQYF. DNA for the CDR3: TGTGCCAGTAGTATCCTTGACACCTACGAGCAGTACTTC. The whole variable domain, filled in from reference TRBV19 and TRBJ2-7, reads DGGITQSPKYLFRKEGQNVTLSCEQNLNHDAMYWYRQDPGQGLRLIYYSQIVNDFQKGDIAEGYSVSREKKESFPLTVTSAQKNPTAFYLCASSILDTYEQYFGPGTRLTVT.

This sequence joins TRBV7-2 and TRBJ2-7; D not certain. The CDR3 is 14 residues long. Per germline, CDR1 SGHTA and CDR2 FQGNSA. V gave up 1 base and J gave up 1 base, with 8 bases separating them. CDR3 protein: CASSLGPESYEQYF. The CDR3 nucleotides read TGTGCCAGCAGCTTAGGCCCTGAATCCTACGAGCAGTACTTC.

J is TRBJ1-4 and V is TRBV6-5; 7 positions agree with TRBD1. The CDR3 covers 12 residues. From germline, CDR1 is MNHEY and CDR2 SVGAGI. With V trimmed by 7 bases and J by 5 bases, 1 base remained unmatched. The CDR3 bases are TGTGCCAGCAAACAGGGGAATGAAAAACTGTTTTTT. Translated, it gives CASKQGNEKLFF.

J is TRBJ1-2 and V is TRBV29-1; 9 nucleotides line up with TRBD1. The length of the CDR3 is 14 residues. Germline CDR1 SQVTM, CDR2 ANQGSEA. V was pared by 6 bases and J by 7 bases, with 12 bases of the junction left unmatched. CDR3 sequence: CSVPKGGQGGGYTF. CDR3 DNA sequence: TGCAGCGTCCCCAAGGGGGGACAGGGTGGTGGCTACACCTTC.

This chain connects TRBV6-1 to TRBJ1-1; weak D call: TRBD1 (6 bases). This CDR3 contains 14 residues. From germline, CDR1 is MNHNS and CDR2 SASEGT. The V end lost 11 bases, the J end lost 1 base, and 17 bases lay between the germline ends. The DNA of the CDR3 is TGTGCCGGAAAACAGGGTTTCACGAACACTGAAGCTTTCTTT. It codes for CAGKQGFTNTEAFF.

The J gene is TRBJ1-1, the V gene TRBV25-1; D is undetermined. The V and J ends lost 1 base and 4 bases respectively, with 10 bases between them. There are 14 residues in the CDR3. Looked up from germline, CDR1 is MGHDK and CDR2 is SYGVNS. The DNA for the CDR3 is TGTGCCAGCAGTGAATTCGGAAAAGGCACTGAAGCTTTCTTT. Translation gives CASSEFGKGTEAFF. The full variable domain, in which reference TRBV25-1 and TRBJ1-1 provide the parts outside the CDR3, is EADIYQTPRYLVIGTGKKITLECSQTMGHDKMYWYQQDPGMELHLIHYSYGVNSTEKGDLSSESTVSRIRTEHFPLTLESARPSHTSQYLCASSEFGKGTEAFFGQGTRLTVV.

The chain joins TRBV5-6 to TRBJ2-1, with D possibly being TRBD1 or TRBD2 (5 bases each). Germline V CDR1 and CDR2: SGHDT, YYEEEE. V gave up 1 base and J gave up 0 bases, with 11 bases separating them. The CDR3 runs 16 residues. The CDR3 spells CASSLSWDGSYNEQFF. As DNA, the CDR3 is TGTGCCAGCAGCTTGTCGTGGGACGGCTCCTACAATGAGCAGTTCTTC.

This clone has just one count. The rearrangement uses TRBV7-3 and TRBJ1-2, with D maybe TRBD1 (5 bases). Trimming took off 1 base at V and 4 bases at J, with 13 bases between the two ends. The CDR3 spans 15 residues. Germline CDR1 reads SGHTA; CDR2 reads FQGTGA. CDR3 in amino acids: CASSLSGASLYGYTF. The CDR3, as DNA: TGTGCCAGCAGCTTAAGTGGGGCCAGCCTCTATGGCTACACCTTC.

This clone came up a few times. V is TRBV10-3 and J is TRBJ1-3; tentative D call: TRBD1 (6 bases). The CDR3 loop spans 16 amino acids. The V end lost 6 bases, the J end lost 0 bases, and 15 bases lay between the germline ends. CDR1 and CDR2 (germline): ENHRY, SYGVKD. The CDR3 nucleotides are TGTGCCATCAGGGGGGCAGGGCCGAGCTCTGGAAACACCATATATTTT. Translating gives CAIRGAGPSSGNTIYF.

V gene TRBV6-6 combines with J gene TRBJ1-6; D is unresolved. The CDR3 has 15 amino acids. Trimming stripped 5 bases from V and 9 bases from J, with 17 bases between. The germline gives CDR1 MNHNY, CDR2 SVGAGI (reference sequence). CDR3 loop: CASSQSGPLGSPLHF. Written as DNA, the CDR3 is TGTGCCAGCAGTCAGTCGGGCCCACTGGGTTCACCCCTCCACTTT.

This chain connects TRBV7-9 to TRBJ2-1, with TRBD2 identical over 12 bases. Germline V gives CDR1 SEHNR, CDR2 FQNEAQ (reference sequence). CDR3 length: 16 amino acids. J gave up 7 bases and V 6 bases, and 10 bases lay outside the gene matches. The CDR3 nucleotides read TGTGCCAGCAGTTACCCTAGCGGGGGGGCAGGAAATGAGCAGTTCTTC. Amino acid sequence: CASSYPSGGAGNEQFF.

This clone was counted once. The chain links TRBV7-2 to TRBJ2-3; tentatively, D is TRBD2 (6 bases). CDR1 is SGHTA, CDR2 FQGNSA, per germline. Trimming stripped 6 bases from V and 5 bases from J, with 12 bases between. The CDR3 extends over 13 amino acids. DNA for the CDR3: TGTGCCAGCAGGAAGTCGGAGGGAGATACGCAGTATTTT. Its translation: CASRKSEGDTQYF.

This clone has just a few counts. The rearrangement uses TRBV7-3 and TRBJ2-5, with TRBD2 identical over 8 bases. The germline V gene has CDR1 SGHTA and CDR2 FQGTGA. The CDR3 has 15 amino acids. The V gene end was trimmed by 6 bases and the J gene end by 5 bases; junction bases not matched to a gene: 11. CDR3 amino acids: CASSTQAGEVETQYF. The CDR3 bases are TGTGCCAGCAGTACACAAGCGGGAGAGGTGGAGACCCAGTACTTC.

The chain employs TRBV19 and TRBJ2-5, with TRBD2 matching 10 bases. The V and J ends lost 5 bases and 2 bases, in that order; junction bases with no gene match: 5. Looked up from germline, CDR1 is LNHDA and CDR2 is SQIVND (reference sequence). The CDR3 has 15 amino acids. The chain's CDR3 is CASSARTSGQETQYF. The DNA of the CDR3 is TGTGCCAGTAGTGCCCGGACTAGCGGACAAGAGACCCAGTACTTC.